The text below deals with one T cell receptor beta chain. This specimen comes from a study of shared clonotypes between healthy human individuals. This table comes from immunoSEQ multiplex PCR, and its TCRdb copy is limited to in-frame clones, with some not included. The sample carries roughly 650,000 clones, 95% to 98% recorded once. After removal of 6 bases from V and 1 base from J, the junction contained 13 bases not matched to a gene. Looked up from germline, CDR1 is SNHLY and CDR2 is FYNNEI. The CDR3 contains 18 residues. The clonotype was recovered from a woman aged 25 to 39 in good health. Sequenced input: naive CD4+ T cells sorted from blood. Described subset: CD45RA+ positively selected. The gene calls are TRBV2 and TRBJ1-5; TRBD1 matches at 9 bases. This CDR3 is CASRLSWTGALSNQPQHF. In DNA form, the CDR3 reads TGTGCCAGCAGGCTATCATGGACAGGGGCCCTGAGCAATCAGCCCCAGCATTTT.